A selection of T cell receptor beta chains follows, all from one sample in a study of shared clonotypes between healthy human individuals. Sequencing was performed with immunoSEQ multiplex PCR; in TCRdb, only in-frame clones are kept and a portion is missing. The sample records millions of clones, roughly nine tenths being singletons. Sequenced material: naive CD4+ T cells sorted from blood. The receptors derive from a man between 18 and 29 years old in good health. Both conserved end residues are part of each CDR3. Each record gives: V gene, J gene, D gene, clone size, CDR3 protein, CDR3 DNA. The D gene is left open where the match is weak. Clone sizes are given selectively: once, few, many, or a class where the clone is expanded.

V: TRBV7-9
J: TRBJ2-1
D: .
size: .
CDR3: CASSWGGGDFREQFF
DNA: TGTGCCAGCAGCTGGGGCGGGGGCGATTTCAGGGAGCAGTTCTTC

V: TRBV29-1
J: TRBJ1-1
D: TRBD1
size: .
CDR3: CSGLKYRGLAFF
DNA: TGCAGCGGGCTCAAATACAGGGGCCTCGCTTTCTTT

V: TRBV7-2
J: TRBJ1-1
D: .
size: .
CDR3: CASSLGSSAEAFF
DNA: TGTGCCAGCAGCTTGGGAAGCTCCGCTGAAGCTTTCTTT

V: TRBV6-6
J: TRBJ2-7
D: .
size: .
CDR3: CASSASDRAYEQYF
DNA: TGTGCCAGCAGTGCCTCAGACCGTGCCTACGAGCAGTACTTC

V: TRBV2
J: TRBJ2-3
D: .
size: .
CDR3: CASSPRGRGGDTQYF
DNA: TGTGCCAGCAGTCCCCGGGGTAGGGGGGGAGATACGCAGTATTTT

V: TRBV23-1
J: TRBJ1-5
D: .
size: once
CDR3: CASPTGSNQPQHF
DNA: TGCGCCAGCCCTACAGGTAGCAATCAGCCCCAGCATTTT

V: TRBV28
J: TRBJ1-1
D: .
size: .
CDR3: CASSLPPGQTQAFF
DNA: TGTGCCAGCAGTTTACCCCCCGGACAGACCCAAGCTTTCTTT

V: TRBV4-2
J: TRBJ1-6
D: .
size: .
CDR3: CASSQDTANNSPLHF
DNA: TGTGCCAGCAGCCAAGATACCGCTAATAATTCACCCCTCCACTTT

V: TRBV30
J: TRBJ1-2
D: .
size: few
CDR3: CAWSVGVGYHGYTF
DNA: TGTGCCTGGAGTGTTGGGGTCGGCTATCATGGCTACACCTTC

V: TRBV5-1
J: TRBJ1-1
D: TRBD1
size: .
CDR3: CASSLALGQGGPEAFF
DNA: TGCGCCAGCAGCTTGGCCTTAGGACAGGGGGGCCCTGAAGCTTTCTTT

V: TRBV30
J: TRBJ1-1
D: .
size: .
CDR3: CAWSVRREAFF
DNA: TGTGCCTGGAGTGTACGTCGGGAGGCTTTCTTT

V: TRBV9
J: TRBJ2-1
D: .
size: once
CDR3: CASSVKWSSYNEQFF
DNA: TGTGCCAGCAGCGTAAAATGGAGCTCCTACAATGAGCAGTTCTTC

V: TRBV5-1
J: TRBJ2-5
D: .
size: .
CDR3: CASSPQMSETQYF
DNA: TGCGCCAGCAGCCCCCAGATGAGCGAGACCCAGTACTTC

V: TRBV4-3
J: TRBJ2-1
D: TRBD2
size: .
CDR3: CASSQATSGFHEQFF
DNA: TGCGCCAGCAGCCAAGCGACTAGCGGGTTTCATGAGCAGTTCTTC

V: TRBV18
J: TRBJ1-1
D: .
size: .
CDR3: CASSPPRGKKTEAFF
DNA: TGTGCCAGCTCACCACCCCGGGGAAAAAAAACTGAAGCTTTCTTT

V: TRBV28
J: TRBJ1-2
D: TRBD1
size: .
CDR3: CASRQGGTNYGYTF
DNA: TGTGCCAGCCGACAAGGGGGCACCAACTATGGCTACACCTTC

V: TRBV6-5
J: TRBJ2-1
D: TRBD2
size: .
CDR3: CASRPGLNNEQFF
DNA: TGTGCCAGCAGACCGGGACTAAACAATGAGCAGTTCTTC

V: TRBV11-2
J: TRBJ2-2
D: .
size: .
CDR3: CASSLERTGELFF
DNA: TGTGCCAGCAGCTTAGAACGGACCGGGGAGCTGTTTTTT

V: TRBV5-4
J: TRBJ2-5
D: TRBD1
size: .
CDR3: CASSFPGQGQETQYF
DNA: TGTGCCAGCAGCTTTCCGGGACAGGGGCAAGAGACCCAGTACTTC

V: TRBV7-2
J: TRBJ2-1
D: TRBD2
size: .
CDR3: CASSFGLAVNEQFF
DNA: TGTGCCAGCAGCTTTGGACTAGCAGTCAATGAGCAGTTCTTC

V: TRBV5-4
J: TRBJ2-5
D: TRBD2
size: .
CDR3: CASSGGDAETQYF
DNA: TGTGCCAGCAGCGGGGGGGATGCGGAGACCCAGTACTTC

V: TRBV4-2
J: TRBJ1-4
D: TRBD1
size: .
CDR3: CASSLGTGRDEKLFF
DNA: TGTGCCAGCAGCCTAGGGACAGGGCGTGATGAAAAACTGTTTTTT

V: TRBV6-1
J: TRBJ1-5
D: TRBD1
size: once
CDR3: CATSGGGNQPQHF
DNA: TGTGCCACCTCAGGGGGTGGCAATCAGCCCCAGCATTTT

V: TRBV6-5
J: TRBJ1-1
D: TRBD1
size: .
CDR3: CASSYSSGTGPTEAFF
DNA: TGTGCCAGCAGTTACTCCTCCGGGACAGGACCCACTGAAGCTTTCTTT

V: TRBV28
J: TRBJ2-3
D: .
size: .
CDR3: CASSRTATDTQYF
DNA: TGTGCCAGCAGTAGGACCGCCACAGATACGCAGTATTTT

V: TRBV19
J: TRBJ2-7
D: .
size: .
CDR3: CASSIDGRDEQYF
DNA: TGTGCCAGTAGTATAGATGGCAGGGACGAGCAGTACTTC

V: TRBV18
J: TRBJ1-2
D: .
size: .
CDR3: CASSPPRQDYGYTF
DNA: TGTGCCAGCTCACCACCTCGACAGGACTATGGCTACACCTTC

V: TRBV5-4
J: TRBJ2-7
D: .
size: .
CDR3: CASRSSGTHYEQYF
DNA: TGTGCCAGCAGGTCAAGCGGGACACACTACGAGCAGTACTTC

V: TRBV20-1
J: TRBJ2-7
D: .
size: .
CDR3: CSALRGEQYF
DNA: TGCAGTGCCTTGAGGGGCGAGCAGTACTTC

V: TRBV2
J: TRBJ2-5
D: .
size: once
CDR3: CASSVQETQYF
DNA: TGTGCCAGCAGTGTGCAAGAGACCCAGTACTTC

V: TRBV4-3
J: TRBJ2-3
D: .
size: .
CDR3: CASSQGSEVILRGTQYF
DNA: TGCGCCAGCAGCCAAGGGTCCGAGGTTATACTCCGAGGTACGCAGTATTTT

V: TRBV9
J: TRBJ2-1
D: TRBD2
size: .
CDR3: CASSSGTSGGENEQFF
DNA: TGTGCCAGCAGCTCTGGGACTAGCGGGGGGGAAAATGAGCAGTTCTTC

V: TRBV5-6
J: TRBJ2-5
D: .
size: .
CDR3: CASSLVPQETQYF
DNA: TGTGCCAGCAGCTTGGTTCCCCAAGAGACCCAGTACTTC

V: TRBV11-3
J: TRBJ2-2
D: TRBD1
size: .
CDR3: CASSSGTGLPLFF
DNA: TGTGCCAGCAGCTCCGGGACAGGGTTACCGCTGTTTTTT

V: TRBV10-1
J: TRBJ2-5
D: TRBD1
size: .
CDR3: CASSEVAGQGSETQYF
DNA: TGCGCCAGCAGTGAGGTTGCGGGACAGGGGTCTGAGACCCAGTACTTC

V: TRBV29-1
J: TRBJ2-5
D: .
size: .
CDR3: CSAYQETQYF
DNA: TGCAGCGCCTACCAAGAGACCCAGTACTTC

V: TRBV5-4
J: TRBJ2-7
D: .
size: .
CDR3: CASSLTGGRTYEQYF
DNA: TGTGCCAGCAGCTTGACGGGCGGCAGAACCTACGAGCAGTACTTC

V: TRBV6-5
J: TRBJ2-5
D: TRBD1
size: .
CDR3: CASSYGTGGGQETQYF
DNA: TGTGCCAGCAGTTATGGCACAGGGGGCGGGCAAGAGACCCAGTACTTC

V: TRBV19
J: TRBJ1-1
D: .
size: .
CDR3: CASIGGGFTEAFF
DNA: TGTGCCAGTATTGGGGGGGGTTTCACTGAAGCTTTCTTT

V: TRBV9
J: TRBJ2-5
D: TRBD2
size: .
CDR3: CASSVAGGPETQYF
DNA: TGTGCCAGCAGCGTAGCGGGAGGTCCGGAGACCCAGTACTTC

V: TRBV4-1
J: TRBJ2-1
D: .
size: .
CDR3: CASSQESHGNEQFF
DNA: TGCGCCAGCAGCCAAGAATCCCATGGGAATGAGCAGTTCTTC

V: TRBV28
J: TRBJ2-7
D: TRBD1
size: .
CDR3: CASRDRRQGSYEQYF
DNA: TGTGCCAGCAGGGACCGGAGACAGGGCTCCTACGAGCAGTACTTC

V: TRBV27
J: TRBJ1-2
D: TRBD1
size: .
CDR3: CASSFSGQGANGYTF
DNA: TGTGCCAGCAGTTTCTCCGGACAGGGGGCGAATGGCTACACCTTC

V: TRBV14
J: TRBJ1-1
D: .
size: .
CDR3: CASSQSRDTEAFF
DNA: TGTGCCAGCAGCCAATCTCGGGACACTGAAGCTTTCTTT

V: TRBV19
J: TRBJ2-3
D: TRBD2
size: .
CDR3: CASSKVAGVTDTQYF
DNA: TGTGCCAGTAGTAAGGTAGCGGGGGTCACAGATACGCAGTATTTT

V: TRBV2
J: TRBJ2-7
D: .
size: .
CDR3: CASSERQGYYEQYF
DNA: TGTGCCAGCAGTGAAAGGCAGGGGTACTACGAGCAGTACTTC

V: TRBV7-9
J: TRBJ1-5
D: .
size: .
CDR3: CASSRDGNQPQHF
DNA: TGTGCCAGCAGCCGGGACGGGAATCAGCCCCAGCATTTT

V: TRBV6-1
J: TRBJ2-7
D: .
size: .
CDR3: CASSEWGQAYEQYF
DNA: TGTGCCAGCAGTGAATGGGGGCAGGCCTACGAGCAGTACTTC

V: TRBV30
J: TRBJ2-1
D: TRBD2
size: .
CDR3: CAWSRLAGIYNEQFF
DNA: TGTGCCTGGAGCCGACTAGCGGGTATTTACAATGAGCAGTTCTTC

V: TRBV4-2
J: TRBJ1-6
D: TRBD1
size: .
CDR3: CASSQGPKLQGALPRSYNSPLHF
DNA: TGTGCCAGCAGCCAAGGGCCCAAATTGCAGGGGGCCTTGCCAAGGTCCTATAATTCACCCCTCCACTTT

V: TRBV9
J: TRBJ2-6
D: .
size: .
CDR3: CASSVVGANVLTF
DNA: TGTGCCAGCAGCGTAGTTGGGGCCAACGTCCTGACTTTC

V: TRBV28
J: TRBJ2-7
D: .
size: .
CDR3: CASSLLHGHYLF
DNA: TGTGCCAGCAGTTTATTGCACGGACACTACTTATTC

V: TRBV9
J: TRBJ2-1
D: TRBD1
size: .
CDR3: CASTKGASNSREQFF
DNA: TGTGCCAGCACAAAGGGGGCTAGCAACAGTCGTGAGCAGTTCTTC

V: TRBV27
J: TRBJ1-5
D: .
size: .
CDR3: CASSPYPRVGKPQHF
DNA: TGTGCCAGCAGTCCGTACCCCCGGGTGGGCAAGCCCCAGCATTTT

V: TRBV6-1
J: TRBJ2-1
D: TRBD2
size: .
CDR3: CASSDRTSGGMSSYNEQFF
DNA: TGTGCCAGCAGTGACCGGACTAGCGGGGGTATGAGCTCCTACAATGAGCAGTTCTTC

V: TRBV30
J: TRBJ1-1
D: .
size: once
CDR3: CAWGQNLGTEAFF
DNA: TGTGCCTGGGGCCAGAATCTTGGGACTGAAGCTTTCTTT

V: TRBV5-6
J: TRBJ2-7
D: .
size: .
CDR3: CASSLGQGSEQYF
DNA: TGTGCCAGCAGCTTGGGCCAGGGATCAGAGCAGTACTTC

V: TRBV6-1
J: TRBJ2-3
D: .
size: .
CDR3: CASVEGTVYDTQYF
DNA: TGTGCCAGCGTGGAGGGGACGGTCTATGATACGCAGTATTTT

V: TRBV7-9
J: TRBJ1-4
D: .
size: .
CDR3: CASSPSGIWVGDEKLFF
DNA: TGTGCCAGCAGCCCAAGCGGGATTTGGGTCGGGGATGAAAAACTGTTTTTT

V: TRBV10-2
J: TRBJ2-2
D: .
size: once
CDR3: CASNFGAPGELFF
DNA: TGCGCCAGCAATTTTGGGGCACCCGGGGAGCTGTTTTTT